The entry below describes one TCR beta chain. Its antigen is not known. Profiling relied on immunoSEQ multiplex PCR, and the TCRdb table lists in-frame clones only, not all of them. The sample has 40,000 or so clones, about four fifths seen once. The data are from a study of a mutant IDH1 vaccine in newly diagnosed glioma. Across the study: Patients came in for eight vaccinations, in weeks 1, 3, 5, 7, 11, 15, 19 and 23. Treated patients were roughly 62% male, about 38% female, mean age roughly 40 years. Most had both radiotherapy and temozolomide beforehand; others had only one.

General study points: The study observed vaccine-induced immune responses in about 93% of patients.

Regarding time point: week 11, during vaccination. In every dose of vaccine, 300 ug of mutant IDH1 20-mer peptide was given alongside topical imiquimod. There are 16 residues in the CDR3. CDR1 is SGHTA and CDR2 is FQGTGA in the germline V gene. J was trimmed by 1 base and V by 3 bases; bases with no gene match: 3. The sequence was obtained from a man between 35 and 55 years old with glioma. The sequencing here drew on PBMCs, taken from a glioma patient whose treatment included an IDH1 peptide vaccine. The gene calls are TRBV7-3 and TRBJ2-1; 10 nucleotides agree with TRBD2. CDR3: CASSFTTSGSYNEQFF. As DNA, the CDR3 is TGTGCCAGCAGCTTCACGACTAGCGGGTCCTACAATGAGCAGTTCTTC.